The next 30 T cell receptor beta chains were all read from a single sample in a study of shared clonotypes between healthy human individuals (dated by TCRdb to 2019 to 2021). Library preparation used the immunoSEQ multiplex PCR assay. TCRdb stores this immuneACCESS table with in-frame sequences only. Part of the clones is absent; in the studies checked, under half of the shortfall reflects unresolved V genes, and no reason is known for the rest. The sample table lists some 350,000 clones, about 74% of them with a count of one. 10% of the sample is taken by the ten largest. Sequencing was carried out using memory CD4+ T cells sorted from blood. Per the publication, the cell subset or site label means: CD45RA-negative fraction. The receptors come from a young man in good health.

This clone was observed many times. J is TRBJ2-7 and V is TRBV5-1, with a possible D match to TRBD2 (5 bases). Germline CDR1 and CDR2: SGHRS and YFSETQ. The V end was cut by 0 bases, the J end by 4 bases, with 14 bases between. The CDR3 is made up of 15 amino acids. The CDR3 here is CASSLGVGSGYEQYF. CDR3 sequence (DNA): TGCGCCAGCAGCTTGGGGGTAGGGAGCGGATACGAGCAGTACTTC.

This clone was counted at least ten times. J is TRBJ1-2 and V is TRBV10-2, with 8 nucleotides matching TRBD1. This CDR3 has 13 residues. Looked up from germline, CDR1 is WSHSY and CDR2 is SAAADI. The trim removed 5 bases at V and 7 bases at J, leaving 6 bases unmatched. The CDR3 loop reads CASSPDRVSGYTF. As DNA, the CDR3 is TGCGCCAGCAGTCCGGACAGGGTCTCTGGCTACACCTTC.

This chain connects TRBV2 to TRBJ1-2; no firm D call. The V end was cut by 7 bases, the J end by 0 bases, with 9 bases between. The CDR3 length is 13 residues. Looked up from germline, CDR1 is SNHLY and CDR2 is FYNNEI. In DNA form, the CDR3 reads TGTGCCAGCAACGAACAGCCTAACTATGGCTACACCTTC. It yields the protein CASNEQPNYGYTF.

CDR3 amino acids: CASSLHAGTRSSYEQYF. The CDR3 DNA reads TGCGCCAGCAGCCTCCACGCCGGGACTAGGAGTTCATACGAGCAGTACTTC. This chain joins TRBV5-1 and TRBJ2-5, with 8 positions matching TRBD2. TRBJ2-7 matches the DNA end more closely, so the J call is doubtful. The CDR3 length is 17 residues. The germline V gene has CDR1 SGHRS and CDR2 YFSETQ.

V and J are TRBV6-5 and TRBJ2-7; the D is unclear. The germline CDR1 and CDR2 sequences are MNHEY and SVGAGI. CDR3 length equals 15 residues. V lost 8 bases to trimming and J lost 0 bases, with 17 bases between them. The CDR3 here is CASGPGTVSSYEQYF. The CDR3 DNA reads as TGTGCCAGCGGCCCCGGAACTGTAAGCTCCTACGAGCAGTACTTC.

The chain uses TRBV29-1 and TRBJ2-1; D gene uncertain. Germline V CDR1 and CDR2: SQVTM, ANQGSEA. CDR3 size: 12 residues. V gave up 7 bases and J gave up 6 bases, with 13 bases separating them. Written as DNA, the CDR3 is TGCAGCGCTCACTGGCGGAGCAATGAGCAGTTCTTC. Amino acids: CSAHWRSNEQFF.

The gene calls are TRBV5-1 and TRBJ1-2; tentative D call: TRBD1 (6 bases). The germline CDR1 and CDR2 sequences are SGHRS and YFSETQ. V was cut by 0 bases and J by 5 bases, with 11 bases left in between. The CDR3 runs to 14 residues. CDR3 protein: CASSLAHGQYGYTF. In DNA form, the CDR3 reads TGCGCCAGCAGCTTGGCCCACGGACAGTATGGCTACACCTTC.

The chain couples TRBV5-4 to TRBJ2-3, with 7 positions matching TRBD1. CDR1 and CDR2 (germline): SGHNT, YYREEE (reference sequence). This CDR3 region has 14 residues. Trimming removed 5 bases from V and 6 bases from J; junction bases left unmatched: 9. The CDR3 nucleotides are TGTGCCAGCAGGGCCGAACCACAGGGGGATACGCAGTATTTT. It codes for CASRAEPQGDTQYF.

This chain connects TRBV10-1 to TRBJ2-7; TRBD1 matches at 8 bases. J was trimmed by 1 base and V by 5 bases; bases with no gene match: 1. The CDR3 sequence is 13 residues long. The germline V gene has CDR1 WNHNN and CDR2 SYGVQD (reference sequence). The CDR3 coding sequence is TGCGCCAGCAGTCGGACAGGGTCCTACGAGCAGTACTTC. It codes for CASSRTGSYEQYF.

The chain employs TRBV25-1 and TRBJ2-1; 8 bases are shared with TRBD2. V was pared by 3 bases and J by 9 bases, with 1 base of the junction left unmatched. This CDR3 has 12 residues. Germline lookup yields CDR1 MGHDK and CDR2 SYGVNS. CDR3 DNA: TGTGCCAGCAGTGACGGGAGGGGTGAGCAGTTCTTC. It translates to CASSDGRGEQFF.

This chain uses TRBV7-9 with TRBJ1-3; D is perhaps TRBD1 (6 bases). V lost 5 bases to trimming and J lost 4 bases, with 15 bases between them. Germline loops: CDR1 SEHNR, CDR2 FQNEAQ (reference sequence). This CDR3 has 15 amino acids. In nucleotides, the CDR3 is TGTGCCAGCAGCCCCGGGACAATAATGGGAAACACCATATATTTT. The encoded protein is CASSPGTIMGNTIYF.

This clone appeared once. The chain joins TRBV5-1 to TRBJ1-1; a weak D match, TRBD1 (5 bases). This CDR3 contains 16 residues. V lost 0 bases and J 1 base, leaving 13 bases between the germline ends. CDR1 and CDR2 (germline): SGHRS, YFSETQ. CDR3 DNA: TGCGCCAGCAGCTTGGCCGGGACTCCGCGGAACACTGAAGCTTTCTTT. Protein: CASSLAGTPRNTEAFF.

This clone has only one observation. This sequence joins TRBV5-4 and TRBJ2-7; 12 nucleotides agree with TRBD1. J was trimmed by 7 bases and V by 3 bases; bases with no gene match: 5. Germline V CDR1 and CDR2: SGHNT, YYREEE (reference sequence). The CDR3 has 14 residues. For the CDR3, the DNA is TGTGCCAGCAGCTGGGACAGGGGGCCGGGAGAGCAGTACTTC. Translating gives CASSWDRGPGEQYF.

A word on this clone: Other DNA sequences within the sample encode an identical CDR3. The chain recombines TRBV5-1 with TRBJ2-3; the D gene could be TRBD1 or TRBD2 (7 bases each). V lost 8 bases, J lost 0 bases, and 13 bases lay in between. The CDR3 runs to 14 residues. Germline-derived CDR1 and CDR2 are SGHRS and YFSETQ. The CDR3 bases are TGCGCCAGTACCAGGGGGGGAAGCACAGATACGCAGTATTTT. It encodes CASTRGGSTDTQYF.

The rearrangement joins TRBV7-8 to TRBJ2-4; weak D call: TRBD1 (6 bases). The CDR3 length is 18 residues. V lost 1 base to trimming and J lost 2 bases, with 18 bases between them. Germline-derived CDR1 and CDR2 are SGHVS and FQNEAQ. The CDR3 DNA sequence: TGTGCCAGCAGCTTAGACGTAGTGAGGGGGAGATCCAAAAACATTCAGTACTTC. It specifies CASSLDVVRGRSKNIQYF.

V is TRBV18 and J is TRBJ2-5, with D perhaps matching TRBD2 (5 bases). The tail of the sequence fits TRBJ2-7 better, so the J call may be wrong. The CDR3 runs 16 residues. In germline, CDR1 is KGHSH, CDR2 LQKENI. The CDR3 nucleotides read TGTGCCAGCTCACTCCCCCGCCGGGGAGATAAAATCGAGCAGTACTTC. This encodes CASSLPRRGDKIEQYF.

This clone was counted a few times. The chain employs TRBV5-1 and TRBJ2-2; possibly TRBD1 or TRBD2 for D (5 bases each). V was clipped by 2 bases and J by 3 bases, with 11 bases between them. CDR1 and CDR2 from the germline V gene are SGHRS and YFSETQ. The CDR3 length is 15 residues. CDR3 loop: CASSFPGGYTGELFF. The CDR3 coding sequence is TGCGCCAGCAGCTTCCCTGGGGGTTACACCGGGGAGCTGTTTTTT.

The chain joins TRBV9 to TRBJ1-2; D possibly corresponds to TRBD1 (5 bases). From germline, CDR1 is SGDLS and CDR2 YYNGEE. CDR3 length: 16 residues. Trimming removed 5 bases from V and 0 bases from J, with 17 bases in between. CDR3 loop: CASSHPGGNPNYGYTF. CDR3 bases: TGTGCCAGCAGTCACCCGGGGGGGAATCCTAACTATGGCTACACCTTC.

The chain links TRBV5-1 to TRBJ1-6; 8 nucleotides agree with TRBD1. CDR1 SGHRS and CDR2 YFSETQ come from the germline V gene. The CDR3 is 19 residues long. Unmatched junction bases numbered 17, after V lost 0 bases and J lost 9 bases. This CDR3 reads CASSLVVRTGKELTSPLHF. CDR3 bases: TGCGCCAGCAGCTTGGTGGTCCGGACAGGGAAGGAGCTAACTTCACCCCTCCACTTT.

CDR3 in DNA: TGTGCCAGCAGGTGGGGGGTTTCTTACGAGCAGTACTTC. As protein: CASRWGVSYEQYF. This rearrangement joins TRBV6-1 to TRBJ2-7, with D maybe TRBD2 (6 bases). V lost 6 bases to trimming and J lost 4 bases, with 13 bases between them. Germline assignment: CDR1 MNHNS and CDR2 SASEGT. There are 13 residues in the CDR3.

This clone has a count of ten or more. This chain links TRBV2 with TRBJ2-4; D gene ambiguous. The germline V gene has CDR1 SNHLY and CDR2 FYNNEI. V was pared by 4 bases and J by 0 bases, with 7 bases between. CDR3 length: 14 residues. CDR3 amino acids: CASSVGKAKNIQYF. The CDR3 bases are TGTGCCAGCAGTGTTGGAAAAGCCAAAAACATTCAGTACTTC.

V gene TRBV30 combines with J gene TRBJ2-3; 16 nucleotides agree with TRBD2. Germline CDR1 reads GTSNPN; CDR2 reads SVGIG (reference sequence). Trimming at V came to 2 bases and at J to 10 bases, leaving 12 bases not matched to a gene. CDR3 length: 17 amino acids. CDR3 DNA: TGTGCCTGGAGTCGGGGACTAGCGGGAGGGCCGTTCTTATCGCAGTATTTT. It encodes CAWSRGLAGGPFLSQYF.

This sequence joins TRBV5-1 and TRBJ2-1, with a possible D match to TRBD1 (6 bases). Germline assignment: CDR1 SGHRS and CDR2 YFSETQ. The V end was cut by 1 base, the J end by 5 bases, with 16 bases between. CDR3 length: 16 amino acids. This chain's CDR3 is CASSLLGQGIDNEQFF. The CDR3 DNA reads TGCGCCAGCAGCTTGTTGGGGCAGGGGATAGACAATGAGCAGTTCTTC.

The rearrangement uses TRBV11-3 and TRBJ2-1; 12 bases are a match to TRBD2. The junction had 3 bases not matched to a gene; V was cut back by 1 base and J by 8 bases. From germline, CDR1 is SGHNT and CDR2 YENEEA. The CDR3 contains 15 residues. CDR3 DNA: TGTGCCAGCAGCTTAGGACTAGCGGGAGTAGATGAGCAGTTCTTC. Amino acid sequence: CASSLGLAGVDEQFF.

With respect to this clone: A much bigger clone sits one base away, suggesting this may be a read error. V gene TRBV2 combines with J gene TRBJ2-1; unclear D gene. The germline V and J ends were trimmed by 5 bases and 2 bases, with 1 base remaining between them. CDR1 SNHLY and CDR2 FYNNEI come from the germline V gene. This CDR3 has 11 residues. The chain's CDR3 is CASSTYNEQFF. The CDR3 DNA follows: TGTGCCAGCAGTACCTACAATGAGCAGTTCTTC.

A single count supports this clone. The CDR3: CAWKSRGLSGPTTNEKLFF. The CDR3 DNA follows: TGTGCCTGGAAATCCAGGGGGCTCAGTGGTCCGACAACTAATGAAAAACTGTTTTTT. The chain uses TRBV30 and TRBJ1-4; TRBD1 aligns across 8 bases. CDR1 and CDR2 (germline): GTSNPN, SVGIG (reference sequence). The V segment lost 4 bases and the J segment 0 bases; nucleotides outside the gene matches: 16. The CDR3 has 19 amino acids.

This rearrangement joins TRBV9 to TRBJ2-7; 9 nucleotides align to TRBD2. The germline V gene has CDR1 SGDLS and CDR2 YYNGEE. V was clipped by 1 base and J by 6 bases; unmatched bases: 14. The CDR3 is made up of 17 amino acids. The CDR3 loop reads CASSVSPGVAGDSEQYF. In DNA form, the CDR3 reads TGTGCCAGCAGCGTATCCCCCGGGGTAGCGGGAGATAGCGAGCAGTACTTC.

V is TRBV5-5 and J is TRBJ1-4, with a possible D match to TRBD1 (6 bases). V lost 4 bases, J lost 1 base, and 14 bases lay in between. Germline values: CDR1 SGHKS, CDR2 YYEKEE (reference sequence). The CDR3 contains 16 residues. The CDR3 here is CASSRNTGKTNEKLFF. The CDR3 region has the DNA TGTGCCAGCAGCAGGAACACAGGGAAAACTAATGAAAAACTGTTTTTT. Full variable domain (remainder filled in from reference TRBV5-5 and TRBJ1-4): DAGVTQSPTHLIKTRGQQVTLRCSPISGHKSVSWYQQVLGQGPQFIFQYYEKEERGRGNFPDRFSARQFPNYSSELNVNALLLGDSALYLCASSRNTGKTNEKLFFGSGTQLSVL.

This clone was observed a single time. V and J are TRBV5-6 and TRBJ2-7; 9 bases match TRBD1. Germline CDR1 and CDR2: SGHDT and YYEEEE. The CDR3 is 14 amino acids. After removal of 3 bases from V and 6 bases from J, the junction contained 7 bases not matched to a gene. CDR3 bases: TGTGCCAGCAGCTCGAGACAGGGGGTGGCCGAGCAGTACTTC. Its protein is CASSSRQGVAEQYF.

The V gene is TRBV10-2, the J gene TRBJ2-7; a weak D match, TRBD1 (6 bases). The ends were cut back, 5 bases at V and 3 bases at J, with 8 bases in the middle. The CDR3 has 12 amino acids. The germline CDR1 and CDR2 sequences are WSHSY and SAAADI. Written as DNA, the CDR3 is TGCGCCAGCAGTCCGACAGGCTACGAGCAGTACTTC. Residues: CASSPTGYEQYF.